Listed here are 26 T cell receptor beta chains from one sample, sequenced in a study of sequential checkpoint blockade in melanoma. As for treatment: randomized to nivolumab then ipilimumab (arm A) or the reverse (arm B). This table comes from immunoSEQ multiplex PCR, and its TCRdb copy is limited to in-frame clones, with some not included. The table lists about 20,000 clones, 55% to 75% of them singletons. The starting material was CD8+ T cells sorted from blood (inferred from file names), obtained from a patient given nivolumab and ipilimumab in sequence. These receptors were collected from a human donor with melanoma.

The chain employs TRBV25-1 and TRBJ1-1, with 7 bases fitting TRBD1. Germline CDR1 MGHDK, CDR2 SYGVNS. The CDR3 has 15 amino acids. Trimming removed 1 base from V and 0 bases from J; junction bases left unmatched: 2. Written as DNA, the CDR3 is TGTGCCAGCAGTGAATCCACAGGGGTGAACACTGAAGCTTTCTTT. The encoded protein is CASSESTGVNTEAFF.

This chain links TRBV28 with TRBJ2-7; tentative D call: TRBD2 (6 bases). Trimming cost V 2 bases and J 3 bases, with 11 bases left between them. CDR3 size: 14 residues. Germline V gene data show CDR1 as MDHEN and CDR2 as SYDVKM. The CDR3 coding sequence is TGTGCCAGCAGTTTAAAGCAGGGAGGCTACGAGCAGTACTTC. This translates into CASSLKQGGYEQYF.

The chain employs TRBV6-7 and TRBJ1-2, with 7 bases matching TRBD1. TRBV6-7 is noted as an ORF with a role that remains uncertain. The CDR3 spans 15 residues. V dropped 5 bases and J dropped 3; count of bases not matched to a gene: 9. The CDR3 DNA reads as TGTGCCAGCAGTCACCACAGGGGTGGGGACTATGGCTACACCTTC. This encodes CASSHHRGGDYGYTF.

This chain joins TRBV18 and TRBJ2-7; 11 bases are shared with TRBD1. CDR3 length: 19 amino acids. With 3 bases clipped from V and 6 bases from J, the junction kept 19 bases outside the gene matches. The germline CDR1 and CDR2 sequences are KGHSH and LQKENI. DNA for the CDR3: TGTGCCAGCTCACCGGAAAAAGATTCCTGGACAGGGGGCGCATTCGAGCAGTACTTC. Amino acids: CASSPEKDSWTGGAFEQYF.

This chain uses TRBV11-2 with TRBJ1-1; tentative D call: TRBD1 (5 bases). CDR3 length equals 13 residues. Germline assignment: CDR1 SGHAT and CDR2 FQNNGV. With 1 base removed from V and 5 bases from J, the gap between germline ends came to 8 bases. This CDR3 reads CASSLGRGTEAFF. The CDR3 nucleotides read TGTGCCAGCAGCTTAGGGCGGGGGACTGAAGCTTTCTTT.

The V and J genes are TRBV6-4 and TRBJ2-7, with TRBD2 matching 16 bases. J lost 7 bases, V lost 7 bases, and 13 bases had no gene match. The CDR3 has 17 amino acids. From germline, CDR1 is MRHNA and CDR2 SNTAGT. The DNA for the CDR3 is TGTGCCAGCACCACAAACGGGACTAGCGGGAGGGCCTGGGAGCAGTACTTC. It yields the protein CASTTNGTSGRAWEQYF.

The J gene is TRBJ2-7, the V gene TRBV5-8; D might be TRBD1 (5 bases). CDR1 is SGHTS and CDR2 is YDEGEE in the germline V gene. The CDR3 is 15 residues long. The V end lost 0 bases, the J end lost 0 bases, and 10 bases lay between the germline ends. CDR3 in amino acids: CASSLESDNSYEQYF. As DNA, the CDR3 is TGTGCCAGCAGCTTGGAGTCGGACAACTCCTACGAGCAGTACTTC.

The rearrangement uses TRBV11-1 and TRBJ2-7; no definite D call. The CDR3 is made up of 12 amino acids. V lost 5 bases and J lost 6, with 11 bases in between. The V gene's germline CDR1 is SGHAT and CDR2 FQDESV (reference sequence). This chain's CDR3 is CASSHGSGEQYF. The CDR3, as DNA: TGTGCCAGCAGCCATGGTAGTGGCGAGCAGTACTTC.

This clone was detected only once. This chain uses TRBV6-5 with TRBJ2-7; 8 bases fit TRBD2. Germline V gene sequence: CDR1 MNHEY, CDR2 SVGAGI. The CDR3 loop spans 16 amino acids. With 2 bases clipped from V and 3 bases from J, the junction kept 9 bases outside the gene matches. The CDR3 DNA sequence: TGTGCCAGCAGTTACGCGGGACTAGAGATTGGCTACGAGCAGTACTTC. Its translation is CASSYAGLEIGYEQYF.

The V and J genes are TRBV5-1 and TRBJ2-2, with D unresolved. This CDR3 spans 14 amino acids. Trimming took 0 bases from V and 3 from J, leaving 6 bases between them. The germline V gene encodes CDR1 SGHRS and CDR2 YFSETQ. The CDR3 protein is CASSLDTDTGELFF. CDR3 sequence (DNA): TGCGCCAGCAGCTTGGACACCGACACCGGGGAGCTGTTTTTT.

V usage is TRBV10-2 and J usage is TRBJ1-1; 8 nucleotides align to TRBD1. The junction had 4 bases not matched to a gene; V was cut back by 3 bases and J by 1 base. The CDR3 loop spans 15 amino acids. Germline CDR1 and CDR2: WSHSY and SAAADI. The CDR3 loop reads CASSDRGPSNTEAFF. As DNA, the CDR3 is TGCGCCAGCAGTGACAGGGGGCCTTCGAACACTGAAGCTTTCTTT.

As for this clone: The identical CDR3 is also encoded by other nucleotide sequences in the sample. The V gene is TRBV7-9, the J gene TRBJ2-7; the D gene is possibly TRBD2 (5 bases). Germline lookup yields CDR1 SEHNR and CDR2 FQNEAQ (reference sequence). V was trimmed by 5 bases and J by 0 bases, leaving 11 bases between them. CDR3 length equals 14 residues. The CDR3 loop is CASSLPGSSYEQYF. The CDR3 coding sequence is TGTGCCAGCAGCCTACCGGGAAGCTCCTACGAGCAGTACTTC.

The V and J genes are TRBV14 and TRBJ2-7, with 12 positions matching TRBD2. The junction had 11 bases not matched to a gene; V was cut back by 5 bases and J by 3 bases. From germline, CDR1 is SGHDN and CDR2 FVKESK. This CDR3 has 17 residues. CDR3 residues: CASSSGTSGSRIYEQYF. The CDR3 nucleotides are TGTGCCAGCAGCTCCGGGACTAGCGGGTCCAGGATCTACGAGCAGTACTTC.

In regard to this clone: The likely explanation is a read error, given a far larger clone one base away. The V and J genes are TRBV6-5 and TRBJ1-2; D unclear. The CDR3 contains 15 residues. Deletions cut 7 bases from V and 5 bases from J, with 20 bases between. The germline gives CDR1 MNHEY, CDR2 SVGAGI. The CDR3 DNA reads TGTGCCAGCACCACATCCGCGGAAGGACTATATGGCTACACCTTC. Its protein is CASTTSAEGLYGYTF.

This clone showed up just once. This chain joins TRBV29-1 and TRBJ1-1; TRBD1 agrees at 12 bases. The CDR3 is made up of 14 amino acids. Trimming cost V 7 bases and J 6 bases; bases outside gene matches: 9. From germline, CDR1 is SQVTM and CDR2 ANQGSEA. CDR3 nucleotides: TGCAGCGCTGGATCCGGGACAGGGGGCTCTGAAGCTTTCTTT. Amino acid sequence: CSAGSGTGGSEAFF.

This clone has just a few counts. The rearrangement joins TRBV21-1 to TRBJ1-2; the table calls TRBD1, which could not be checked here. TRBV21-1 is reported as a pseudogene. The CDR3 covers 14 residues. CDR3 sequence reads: CASSKVKQGYGYTF. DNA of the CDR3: TGTGCCAGCAGCAAAGTAAAACAGGGGTATGGCTACACCTTC.

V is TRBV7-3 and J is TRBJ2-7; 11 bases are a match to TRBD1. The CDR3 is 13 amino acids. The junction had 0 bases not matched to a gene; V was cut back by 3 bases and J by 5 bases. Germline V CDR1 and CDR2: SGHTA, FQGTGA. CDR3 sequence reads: CASSLGQGDEQYF. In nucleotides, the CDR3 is TGTGCCAGCAGCTTGGGACAGGGGGACGAGCAGTACTTC.

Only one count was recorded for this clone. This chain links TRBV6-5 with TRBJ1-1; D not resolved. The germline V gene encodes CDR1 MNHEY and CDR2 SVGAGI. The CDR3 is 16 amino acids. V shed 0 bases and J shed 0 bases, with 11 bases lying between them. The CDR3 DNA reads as TGTGCCAGCAGTTACTCGAAGGAGGAAATGAACACTGAAGCTTTCTTT. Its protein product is CASSYSKEEMNTEAFF.

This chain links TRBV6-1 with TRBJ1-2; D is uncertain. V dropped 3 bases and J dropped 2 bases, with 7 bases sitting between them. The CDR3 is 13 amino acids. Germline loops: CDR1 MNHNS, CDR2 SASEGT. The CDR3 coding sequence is TGTGCCAGCAGTGAGGGCGGGAACTATGGCTACACCTTC. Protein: CASSEGGNYGYTF.

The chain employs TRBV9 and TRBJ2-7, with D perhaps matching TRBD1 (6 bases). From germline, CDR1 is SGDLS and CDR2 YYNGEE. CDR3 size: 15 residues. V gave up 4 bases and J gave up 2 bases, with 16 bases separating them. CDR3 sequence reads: CASSFGQTYTYEQYF. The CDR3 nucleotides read TGTGCCAGCAGCTTCGGACAGACTTATACCTACGAGCAGTACTTC. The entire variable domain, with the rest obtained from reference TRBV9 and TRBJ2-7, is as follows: DSGVTQTPKHLITATGQRVTLRCSPRSGDLSVYWYQQSLDQGLQFLIQYYNGEERAKGNILERFSAQQFPDLHSELNLSSLELGDSALYFCASSFGQTYTYEQYFGPGTRLTVT.

The CDR3 region is CASSQTSGRAAYEQYF. In DNA, the CDR3 is TGTGCCAGCAGCCAGACTAGCGGGAGGGCCGCCTACGAGCAGTACTTC. The chain couples TRBV7-3 to TRBJ2-7, with 14 bases identical to TRBD2. V lost 5 bases, J lost 2 bases, and 5 bases stayed unmatched. The germline gives CDR1 SGHTA, CDR2 FQGTGA. The CDR3 loop spans 16 amino acids.

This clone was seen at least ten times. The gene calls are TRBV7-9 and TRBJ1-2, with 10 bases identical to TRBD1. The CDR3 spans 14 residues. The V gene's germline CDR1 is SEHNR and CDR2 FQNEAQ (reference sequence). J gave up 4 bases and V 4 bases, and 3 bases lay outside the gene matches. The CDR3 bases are TGTGCCAGCAGCTCGGGACAGGGGATCTATGGCTACACCTTC. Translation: CASSSGQGIYGYTF.

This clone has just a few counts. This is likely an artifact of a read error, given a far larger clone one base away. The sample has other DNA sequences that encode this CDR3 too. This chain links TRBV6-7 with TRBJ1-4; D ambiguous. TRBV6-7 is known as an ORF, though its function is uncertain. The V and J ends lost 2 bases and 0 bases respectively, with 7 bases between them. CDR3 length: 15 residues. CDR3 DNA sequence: TGTGCCAGCAGTTACGAGGGAGCAACTAATGAAAAACTGTTTTTT. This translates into CASSYEGATNEKLFF.

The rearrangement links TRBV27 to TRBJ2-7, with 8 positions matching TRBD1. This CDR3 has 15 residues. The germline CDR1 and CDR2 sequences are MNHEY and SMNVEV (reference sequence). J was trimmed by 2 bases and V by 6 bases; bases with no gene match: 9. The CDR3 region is CASREAGQAPYEQYF. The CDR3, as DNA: TGTGCCAGCAGAGAGGCGGGACAGGCCCCCTACGAGCAGTACTTC.

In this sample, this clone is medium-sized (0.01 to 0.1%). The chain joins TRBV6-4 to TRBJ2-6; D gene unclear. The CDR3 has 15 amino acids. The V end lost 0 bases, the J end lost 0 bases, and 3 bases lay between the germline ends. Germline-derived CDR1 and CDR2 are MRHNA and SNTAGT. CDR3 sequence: CASSDSHSGANVLTF. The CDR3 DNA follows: TGTGCCAGCAGTGACTCACACTCTGGGGCCAACGTCCTGACTTTC.

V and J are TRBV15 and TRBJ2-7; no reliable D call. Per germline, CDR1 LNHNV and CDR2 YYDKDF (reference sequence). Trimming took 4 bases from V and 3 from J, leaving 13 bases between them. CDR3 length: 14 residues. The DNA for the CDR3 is TGTGCCACCAGCATTGAGAACAGATTCTACGAGCAGTACTTC. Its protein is CATSIENRFYEQYF.